Following are 8 T cell receptor beta chains from one sample sequenced in a study of identical twins. TCRdb processed the 5' RACE reads anew with MiXCR; each CDR3 protein has one entry. The sample shows 450,000 to 500,000 distinct CDR3 sequences, approximately 15% of them seen only once. The sample was also linked to a second study, of yellow fever vaccine responses in identical twins.

Material: CD4+ T cells sorted from blood. These receptor sequences come from a woman under 30 in good health.

The rearrangement links TRBV11-2 to TRBJ2-1; possibly TRBD2 for D (6 bases). The length of the CDR3 is 14 residues. Per the germline V gene, CDR1 is SGHAT and CDR2 is FQNNGV. V lost 5 bases and J lost 4, with 12 bases in between. This CDR3 is CASSLRELYNEQFF. The CDR3 DNA is TGTGCCAGCAGCCTCCGGGAGCTTTACAATGAGCAGTTCTTC.

Only a few counts were recorded for this clonotype. The chain recombines TRBV18 with TRBJ2-3; D perhaps matches TRBD2 (6 bases). Trimming left V 6 bases short and J 1 base short, with 17 bases between. Germline CDR1 is KGHSH and CDR2 is LQKENI. The CDR3 has 16 amino acids. The chain's CDR3 is CASSQRASDRTDTQYF. DNA for the CDR3: TGTGCCAGCTCCCAGCGAGCTAGCGACCGCACAGATACGCAGTATTTT.

V usage is TRBV15 and J usage is TRBJ2-1; 8 bases align to TRBD2. This CDR3 contains 16 residues. V was pared by 1 base and J by 6 bases, with 8 bases of the junction left unmatched. Germline-derived CDR1 and CDR2 are LNHNV and YYDKDF (reference sequence). CDR3 residues: CATSRARLAGGNEQFF. Here the CDR3 DNA reads TGTGCCACCAGCAGAGCGAGGCTAGCGGGCGGCAATGAGCAGTTCTTC.

Many counts were recorded for this clonotype. The chain uses TRBV12-3 or TRBV12-4 and TRBJ2-7; 7 nucleotides match TRBD1. With 8 bases clipped from V and 2 bases from J, the junction kept 0 bases outside the gene matches. This CDR3 has 11 residues. The CDR3 sequence: CASGTAYEQYF. The CDR3 region has the DNA TGTGCCAGCGGGACAGCCTACGAGCAGTACTTC.

This clonotype has just a few counts. This chain uses TRBV7-2 with TRBJ2-5; D gene ambiguous. V was trimmed by 5 bases and J by 5 bases, leaving 12 bases between them. Germline-derived CDR1 and CDR2 are SGHTA and FQGNSA. The CDR3 covers 13 residues. The CDR3 loop reads CASSPPHDETQYF. In DNA form, the CDR3 reads TGTGCCAGCAGCCCCCCGCACGATGAGACCCAGTACTTC.

The sample holds many counts of this clonotype. The V and J genes are TRBV5-4 and TRBJ2-1, with D uncertain. The germline gives CDR1 SGHNT, CDR2 YYREEE (reference sequence). CDR3 length: 15 residues. V shed 4 bases and J shed 0 bases, with 11 bases lying between them. CDR3 nucleotides: TGTGCCAGCAGCCTGCGCCAAGGCTCCTACAATGAGCAGTTCTTC. Protein product: CASSLRQGSYNEQFF.

In its sample, this clonotype was seen a few times. V gene TRBV20-1 combines with J gene TRBJ2-7; D gene ambiguous. V shed 3 bases and J shed 2 bases, with 11 bases lying between them. This CDR3 has 13 residues. The germline V gene has CDR1 DFQATT and CDR2 SNEGSKA (reference sequence). DNA for the CDR3: TGCAGTGCTAGTGGCCGTCCTGCCTACGAGCAGTACTTC. It translates to CSASGRPAYEQYF.

In this sample, this clonotype turned up a few times. The J gene is TRBJ2-1, the V gene TRBV12-3 or TRBV12-4, with TRBD2 matching 11 bases. The J segment lost 4 bases and the V segment lost 4 bases, leaving 9 bases of the junction unmatched. This CDR3 is 17 amino acids long. Here the CDR3 DNA reads TGTGCCAGCAGTTCCCAATGGGGACTAGCGGTTTACAATGAGCAGTTCTTC. It is translated as CASSSQWGLAVYNEQFF.